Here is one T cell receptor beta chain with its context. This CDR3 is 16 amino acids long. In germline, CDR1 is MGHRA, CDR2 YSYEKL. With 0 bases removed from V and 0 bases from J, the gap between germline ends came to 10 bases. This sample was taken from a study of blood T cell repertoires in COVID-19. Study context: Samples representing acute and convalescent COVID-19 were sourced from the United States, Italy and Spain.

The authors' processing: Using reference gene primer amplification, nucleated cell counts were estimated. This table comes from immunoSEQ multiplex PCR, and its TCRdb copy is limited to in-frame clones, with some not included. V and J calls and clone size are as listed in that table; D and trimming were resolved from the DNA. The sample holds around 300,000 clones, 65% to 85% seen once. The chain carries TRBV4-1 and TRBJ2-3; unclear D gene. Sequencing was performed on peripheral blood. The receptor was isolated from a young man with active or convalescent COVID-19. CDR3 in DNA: TGCGCCAGCAGCCAAGACCCAGGCCCAAGCACAGATACGCAGTATTTT. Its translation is CASSQDPGPSTDTQYF.